A single T cell receptor beta chain is shown here with its context. This specimen comes from a study of T cell changes during pregnancy in multiple sclerosis. Measured with immunoSEQ multiplex PCR; TCRdb has only the in-frame clones, and not every one. This sample has 100,000 to 110,000 clones, with 92% found just once. This CDR3 has 16 amino acids. The V end was cut by 0 bases, the J end by 2 bases, with 15 bases between. Germline CDR1 and CDR2: SGHRS and YFSETQ. The sequencing used peripheral blood, collected after pregnancy. The chain joins TRBV5-1 to TRBJ2-7; a possible D gene is TRBD2 (6 bases). The origin of this receptor is a female donor with multiple sclerosis, enrolled in a pregnancy study. The CDR3 nucleotides are TGCGCCAGCAGCTTGGGTCCCGGGAGCGAAACCTACGAGCAGTACTTC. Protein sequence: CASSLGPGSETYEQYF.